This T cell receptor beta chain was found in a study of blood T cell repertoires in COVID-19. CDR3 length: 17 amino acids. Trimming at V came to 2 bases and at J to 3 bases, leaving 10 bases not matched to a gene. Germline values: CDR1 SGHTA, CDR2 FQGNSA. Profiling relied on immunoSEQ multiplex PCR, and the TCRdb table lists in-frame clones only, not all of them. Among roughly 140,000 clones listed, about 85% were seen once. This clonotype was sampled from a middle-aged woman with active or convalescent COVID-19. Sequenced input: peripheral blood. The rearrangement links TRBV7-2 to TRBJ2-1; 7 bases fit TRBD2. CDR3: CASSLRASGTYYNEQFF. The DNA of the CDR3 is TGTGCCAGCAGCTTACGGGCTAGCGGAACCTACTACAATGAGCAGTTCTTC.